The clone carrying this T cell receptor beta chain was counted a few times. Relative to the germline gene, one junction end is altered; a read error may explain this. This CDR3 region has 15 residues. Per the germline V gene, CDR1 is SGHRS and CDR2 is YFSETQ. This record belongs to a study of patients and donors after allogeneic stem cell transplantation. One entry per CDR3 protein, called by TCRdb with MiXCR from the RT-PCR reads. Of 200,000 to 250,000 distinct CDR3 sequences in the sample, less than 15% were seen once. Sequencing input: blood, either unsorted or a sorted T cell fraction (not recorded which). This chain connects TRBV5-1 to TRBJ1-2; D unclear. The sequence came from a human donor who was either an allogeneic HSCT recipient or a stem cell or donor lymphocyte infusion donor (not recorded which). It is not recorded whose cells these are; they may come from a transplant donor. The CDR3 bases are TGCGCCAGCAACTTGACGCGAGGGAGGACTTCTGGCTACACCTTC. This encodes CASNLTRGRTSGYTF.